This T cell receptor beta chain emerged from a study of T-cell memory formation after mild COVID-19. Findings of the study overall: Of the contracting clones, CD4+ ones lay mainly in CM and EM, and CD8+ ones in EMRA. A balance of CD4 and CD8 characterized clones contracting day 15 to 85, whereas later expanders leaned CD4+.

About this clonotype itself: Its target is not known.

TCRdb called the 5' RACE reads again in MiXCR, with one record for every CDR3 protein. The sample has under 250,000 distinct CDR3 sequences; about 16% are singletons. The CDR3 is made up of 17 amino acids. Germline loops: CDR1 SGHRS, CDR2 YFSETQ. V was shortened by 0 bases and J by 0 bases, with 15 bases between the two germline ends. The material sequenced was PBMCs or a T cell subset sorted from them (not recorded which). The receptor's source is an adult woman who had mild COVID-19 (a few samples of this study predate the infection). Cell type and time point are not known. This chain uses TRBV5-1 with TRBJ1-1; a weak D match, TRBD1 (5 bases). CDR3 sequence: CASSLGYQGPMNTEAFF. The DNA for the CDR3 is TGCGCCAGCAGCTTGGGATACCAGGGACCCATGAACACTGAAGCTTTCTTT.